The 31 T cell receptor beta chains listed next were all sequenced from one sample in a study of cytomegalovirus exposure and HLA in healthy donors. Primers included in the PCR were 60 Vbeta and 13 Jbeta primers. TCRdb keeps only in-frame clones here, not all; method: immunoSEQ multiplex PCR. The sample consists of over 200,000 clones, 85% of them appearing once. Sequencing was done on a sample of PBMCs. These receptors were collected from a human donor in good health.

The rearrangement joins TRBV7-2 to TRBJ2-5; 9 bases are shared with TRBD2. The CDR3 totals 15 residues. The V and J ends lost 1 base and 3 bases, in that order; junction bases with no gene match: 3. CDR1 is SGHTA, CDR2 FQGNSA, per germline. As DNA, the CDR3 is TGTGCCAGCAGCTTAGGCGGGAGGGGAGAAGAGACCCAGTACTTC. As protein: CASSLGGRGEETQYF. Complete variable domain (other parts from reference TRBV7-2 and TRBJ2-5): GAGVSQSPSNKVTEKGKDVELRCDPISGHTALYWYRQSLGQGLEFLIYFQGNSAPDKSGLPSDRFSAERTGGSVSTLTIQRTQQEDSAVYLCASSLGGRGEETQYFGPGTRLLVL.

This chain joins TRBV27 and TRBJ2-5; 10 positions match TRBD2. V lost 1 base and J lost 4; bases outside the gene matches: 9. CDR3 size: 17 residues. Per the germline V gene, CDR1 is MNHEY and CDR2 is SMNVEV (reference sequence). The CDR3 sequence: CASSLWGASGRSETQYF. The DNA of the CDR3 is TGTGCCAGCAGTTTATGGGGGGCTAGCGGGAGATCAGAGACCCAGTACTTC.

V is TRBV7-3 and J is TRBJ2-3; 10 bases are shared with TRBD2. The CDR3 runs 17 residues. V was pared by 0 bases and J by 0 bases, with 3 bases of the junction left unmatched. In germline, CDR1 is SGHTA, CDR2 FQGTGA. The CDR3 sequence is CASSLTPSGSSTDTQYF. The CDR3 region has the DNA TGTGCCAGCAGCTTAACTCCTAGCGGGAGTAGCACAGATACGCAGTATTTT.

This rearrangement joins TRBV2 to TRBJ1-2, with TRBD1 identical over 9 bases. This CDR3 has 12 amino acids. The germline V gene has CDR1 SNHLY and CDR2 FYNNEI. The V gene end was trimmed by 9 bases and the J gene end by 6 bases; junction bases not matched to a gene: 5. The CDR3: CAREDRGDGYTF. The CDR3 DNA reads TGTGCCAGAGAGGACAGGGGAGATGGCTACACCTTC.

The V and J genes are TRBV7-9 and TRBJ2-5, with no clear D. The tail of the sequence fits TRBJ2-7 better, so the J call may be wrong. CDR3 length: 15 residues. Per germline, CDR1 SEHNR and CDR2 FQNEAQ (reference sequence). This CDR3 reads CASSPVAAMSYEQYF. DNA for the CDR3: TGTGCCAGCAGCCCCGTAGCCGCAATGAGCTACGAGCAGTACTTC.

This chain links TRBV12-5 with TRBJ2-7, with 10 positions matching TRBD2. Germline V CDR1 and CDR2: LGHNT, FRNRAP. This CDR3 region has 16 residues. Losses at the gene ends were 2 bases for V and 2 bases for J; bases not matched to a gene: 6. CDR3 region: CASGLMTSGFTYEQYF. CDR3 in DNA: TGTGCTAGTGGTTTGATGACTAGCGGGTTCACCTACGAGCAGTACTTC.

CDR3 bases: TGTGCCAGCAGCCAACGGGGGACGTCATCGGGGGATGAGCAGTTCTTC. Protein: CASSQRGTSSGDEQFF. The chain has TRBV4-2 and TRBJ2-1; the D gene is possibly TRBD2 (6 bases). There are 16 residues in the CDR3. Germline V gene lookup returns CDR1 LGHNA and CDR2 YNFKEQ. The V end was cut by 2 bases, the J end by 8 bases, with 19 bases between.

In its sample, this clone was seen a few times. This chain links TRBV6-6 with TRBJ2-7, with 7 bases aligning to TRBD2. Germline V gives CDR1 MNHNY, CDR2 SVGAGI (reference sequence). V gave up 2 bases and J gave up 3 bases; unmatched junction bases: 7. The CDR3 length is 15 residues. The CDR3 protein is CASSYGGGPYYEQYF. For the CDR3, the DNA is TGTGCCAGCAGTTACGGGGGAGGGCCTTACTACGAGCAGTACTTC.

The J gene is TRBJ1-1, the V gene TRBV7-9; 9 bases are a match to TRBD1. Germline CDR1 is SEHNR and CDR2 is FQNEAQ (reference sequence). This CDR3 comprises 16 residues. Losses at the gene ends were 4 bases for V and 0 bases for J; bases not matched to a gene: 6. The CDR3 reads CASSSRTGALNTEAFF. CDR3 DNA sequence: TGTGCCAGCAGCTCCCGGACAGGGGCCCTGAACACTGAAGCTTTCTTT.

CDR3 sequence reads: CASNRLAGVTGELFF. The CDR3 bases are TGTGCCAGCAACCGACTAGCGGGAGTCACCGGGGAGCTGTTTTTT. The chain uses TRBV28 and TRBJ2-2; 12 nucleotides match TRBD2. Losses at the gene ends were 7 bases for V and 4 bases for J; bases not matched to a gene: 4. Germline CDR1 MDHEN, CDR2 SYDVKM. The length of the CDR3 is 15 residues.

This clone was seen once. The CDR3 reads CASSPGLSNTGELFF. DNA of the CDR3: TGTGCCAGCTCACCGGGACTATCGAACACCGGGGAGCTGTTTTTT. The chain has TRBV18 and TRBJ2-2, with 7 nucleotides matching TRBD2. The CDR3 has 15 residues. CDR1 is KGHSH, CDR2 LQKENI, per germline. V dropped 3 bases and J dropped 0; count of bases not matched to a gene: 1.

CDR3 coding DNA: TGTGCCAGCAGCTGGCCTGGAGGCGAGCAGTACTTC. Protein: CASSWPGGEQYF. The chain joins TRBV27 to TRBJ2-7; TRBD2 might be the D (5 bases). Trimming shortened V by 6 bases and J by 6 bases, and 12 bases separated the two germline ends. This CDR3 spans 12 amino acids. CDR1 is MNHEY and CDR2 is SMNVEV in the germline V gene (reference sequence).

The CDR3 spells CASTGSLAGRETQYF. The CDR3 bases are TGTGCCAGCACGGGGTCGCTAGCGGGACGGGAGACCCAGTACTTC. The genes are TRBV2 and TRBJ2-5, with TRBD2 matching 9 bases. In germline, CDR1 is SNHLY, CDR2 FYNNEI. V shed 7 bases, J shed 5 bases, and the junction held 11 bases outside the gene matches. The CDR3 contains 15 residues.

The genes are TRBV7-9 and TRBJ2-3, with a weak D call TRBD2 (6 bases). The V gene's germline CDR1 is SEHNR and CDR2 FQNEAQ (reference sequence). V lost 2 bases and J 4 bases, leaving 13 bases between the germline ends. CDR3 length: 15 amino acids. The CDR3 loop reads CASSLRGGMADTQYF. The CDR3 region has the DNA TGTGCCAGCAGCTTAAGGGGCGGGATGGCAGATACGCAGTATTTT.

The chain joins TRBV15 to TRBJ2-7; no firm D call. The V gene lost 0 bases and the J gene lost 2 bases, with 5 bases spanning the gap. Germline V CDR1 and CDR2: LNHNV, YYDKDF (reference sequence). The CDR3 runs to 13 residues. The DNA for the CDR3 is TGTGCCACCAGCAGAGATAGCACCTACGAGCAGTACTTC. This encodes CATSRDSTYEQYF. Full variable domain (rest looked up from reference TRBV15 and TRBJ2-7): DAMVIQNPRYQVTQFGKPVTLSCSQTLNHNVMYWYQQKSSQAPKLLFHYYDKDFNNEADTPDNFQSRRPNTSFCFLDIRSPGLGDTAMYLCATSRDSTYEQYFGPGTRLTVT.

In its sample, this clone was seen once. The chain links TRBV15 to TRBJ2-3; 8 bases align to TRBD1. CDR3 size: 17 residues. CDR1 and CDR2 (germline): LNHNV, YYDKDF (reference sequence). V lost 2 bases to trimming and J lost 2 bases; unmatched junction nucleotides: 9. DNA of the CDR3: TGTGCCACCAGCAGACGAGGGACAGGAGGACCCACAGATACGCAGTATTTT. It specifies CATSRRGTGGPTDTQYF.

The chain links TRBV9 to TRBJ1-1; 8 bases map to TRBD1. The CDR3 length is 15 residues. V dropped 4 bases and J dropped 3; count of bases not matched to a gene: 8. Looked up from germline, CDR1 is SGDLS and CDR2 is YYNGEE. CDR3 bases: TGTGCCAGCAGCCCAGGACAGGGACTCTACACTGAAGCTTTCTTT. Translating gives CASSPGQGLYTEAFF. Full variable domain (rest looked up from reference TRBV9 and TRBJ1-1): DSGVTQTPKHLITATGQRVTLRCSPRSGDLSVYWYQQSLDQGLQFLIQYYNGEERAKGNILERFSAQQFPDLHSELNLSSLELGDSALYFCASSPGQGLYTEAFFGQGTRLTVV.

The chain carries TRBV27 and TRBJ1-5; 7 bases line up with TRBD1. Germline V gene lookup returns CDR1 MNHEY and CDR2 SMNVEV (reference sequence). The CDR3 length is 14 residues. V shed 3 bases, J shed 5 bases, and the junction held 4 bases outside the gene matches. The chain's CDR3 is CASSFRTGDQPQHF. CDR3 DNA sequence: TGTGCCAGCAGTTTCCGGACAGGAGATCAGCCCCAGCATTTT.

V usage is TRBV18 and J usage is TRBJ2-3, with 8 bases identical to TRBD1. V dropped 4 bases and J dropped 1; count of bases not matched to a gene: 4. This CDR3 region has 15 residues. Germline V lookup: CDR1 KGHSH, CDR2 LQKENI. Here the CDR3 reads CASSLTGQGTDTQYF. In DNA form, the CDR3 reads TGTGCCAGCTCACTAACGGGACAGGGCACAGATACGCAGTATTTT.

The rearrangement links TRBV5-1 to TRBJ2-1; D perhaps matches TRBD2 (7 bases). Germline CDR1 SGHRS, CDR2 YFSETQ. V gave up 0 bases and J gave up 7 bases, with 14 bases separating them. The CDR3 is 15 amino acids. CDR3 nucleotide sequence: TGCGCCAGCAGCTTGGCGGGGGGAGGGGGTAATGAGCAGTTCTTC. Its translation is CASSLAGGGGNEQFF. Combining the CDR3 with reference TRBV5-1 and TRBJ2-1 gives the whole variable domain KAGVTQTPRYLIKTRGQQVTLSCSPISGHRSVSWYQQTPGQGLQFLFEYFSETQRNKGNFPGRFSGRQFSNSRSEMNVSTLELGDSALYLCASSLAGGGGNEQFFGPGTRLTVL.

The CDR3 protein is CASSTGVQAYEQYF. The CDR3 nucleotides read TGTGCCAGCTCAACGGGGGTACAGGCCTACGAGCAGTACTTC. V gene TRBV18 combines with J gene TRBJ2-7; TRBD2 might be the D (6 bases). CDR3 length equals 14 residues. Trimming removed 5 bases from V and 2 bases from J, with 13 bases in between. Germline V gives CDR1 KGHSH, CDR2 LQKENI.

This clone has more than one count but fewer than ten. The CDR3 protein is CASSLGLVQETQYF. The DNA for the CDR3 is TGCGCCAGCAGCTTGGGTCTTGTCCAAGAGACCCAGTACTTC. The gene calls are TRBV5-1 and TRBJ2-5, with unresolved D. CDR3 length equals 14 residues. V was trimmed by 0 bases and J by 1 base, leaving 7 bases between them. The germline V gene encodes CDR1 SGHRS and CDR2 YFSETQ.

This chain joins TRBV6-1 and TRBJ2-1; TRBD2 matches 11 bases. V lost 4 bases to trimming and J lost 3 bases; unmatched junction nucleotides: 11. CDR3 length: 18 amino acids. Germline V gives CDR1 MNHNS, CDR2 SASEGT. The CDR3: CASSAPTSGTSGYNEQFF. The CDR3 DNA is TGTGCCAGCAGTGCCCCCACTTCCGGGACTAGCGGCTACAATGAGCAGTTCTTC.

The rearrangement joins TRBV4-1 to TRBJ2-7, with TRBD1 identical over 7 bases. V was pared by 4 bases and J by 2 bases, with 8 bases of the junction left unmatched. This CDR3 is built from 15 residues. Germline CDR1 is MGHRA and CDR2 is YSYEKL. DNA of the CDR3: TGCGCCAGCAGCCGAACGGGACAGTCCCCCTACGAGCAGTACTTC. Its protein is CASSRTGQSPYEQYF.

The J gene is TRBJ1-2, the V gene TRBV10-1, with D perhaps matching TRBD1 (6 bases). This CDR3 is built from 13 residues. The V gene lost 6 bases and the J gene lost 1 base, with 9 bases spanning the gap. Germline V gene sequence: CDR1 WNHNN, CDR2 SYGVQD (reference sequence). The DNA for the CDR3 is TGCGCCAGCAGAACAGGGATTAACTATGGCTACACCTTC. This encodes CASRTGINYGYTF.

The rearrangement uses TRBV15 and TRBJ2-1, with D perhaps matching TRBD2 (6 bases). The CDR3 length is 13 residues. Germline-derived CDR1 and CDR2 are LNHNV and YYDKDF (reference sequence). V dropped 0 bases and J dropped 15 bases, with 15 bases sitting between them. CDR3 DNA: TGTGCCACCAGCAGAGAGGGGGGAGGAGCACGGTTCTTC. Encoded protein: CATSREGGGARFF.

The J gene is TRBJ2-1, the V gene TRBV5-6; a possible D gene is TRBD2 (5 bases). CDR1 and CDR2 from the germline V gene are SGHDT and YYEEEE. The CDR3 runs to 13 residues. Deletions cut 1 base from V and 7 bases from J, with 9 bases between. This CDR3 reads CASSLPGSNEQFF. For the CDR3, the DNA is TGTGCCAGCAGCTTGCCGGGGTCTAATGAGCAGTTCTTC. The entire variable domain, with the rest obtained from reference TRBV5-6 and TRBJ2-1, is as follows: DAGVTQSPTHLIKTRGQQVTLRCSPKSGHDTVSWYQQALGQGPQFIFQYYEEEERQRGNFPDRFSGHQFPNYSSELNVNALLLGDSALYLCASSLPGSNEQFFGPGTRLTVL.

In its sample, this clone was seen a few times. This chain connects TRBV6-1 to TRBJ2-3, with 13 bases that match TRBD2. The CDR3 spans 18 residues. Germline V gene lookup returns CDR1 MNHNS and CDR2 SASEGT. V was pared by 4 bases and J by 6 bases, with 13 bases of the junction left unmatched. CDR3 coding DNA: TGTGCCAGCAGTGTCATCCCGGGAACTAGCGGGAGGGGCGATACGCAGTATTTT. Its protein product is CASSVIPGTSGRGDTQYF.

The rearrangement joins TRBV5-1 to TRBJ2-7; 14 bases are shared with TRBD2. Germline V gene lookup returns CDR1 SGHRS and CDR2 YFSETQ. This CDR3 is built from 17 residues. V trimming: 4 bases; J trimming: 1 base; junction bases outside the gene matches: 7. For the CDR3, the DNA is TGCGCCAGCAGCCAGGGACTAGCGGGAGTAGCGTCCTACGAGCAGTACTTC. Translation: CASSQGLAGVASYEQYF.

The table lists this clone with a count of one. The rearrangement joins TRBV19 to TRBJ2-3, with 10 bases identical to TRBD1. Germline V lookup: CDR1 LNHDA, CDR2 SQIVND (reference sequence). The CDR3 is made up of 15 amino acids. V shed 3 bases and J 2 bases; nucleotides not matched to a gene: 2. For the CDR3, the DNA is TGTGCCAGTAGTATGGGGACAGGGGACACAGATACGCAGTATTTT. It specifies CASSMGTGDTDTQYF.

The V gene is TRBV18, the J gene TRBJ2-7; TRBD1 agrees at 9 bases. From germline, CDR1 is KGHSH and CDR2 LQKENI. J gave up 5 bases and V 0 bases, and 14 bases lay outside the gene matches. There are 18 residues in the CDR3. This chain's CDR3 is CASSPPGYIGTGLNEQYF. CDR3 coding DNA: TGTGCCAGCTCACCACCGGGATATATAGGGACAGGGTTAAACGAGCAGTACTTC.